The 28 T cell receptor beta chains below all came from one sample that was sequenced in a study of CD8 T cells in ankylosing spondylitis (TCRdb year 2017). Library construction relied on 5' RACE. The sequencer listed for this sample is Illumina HiSeq 2500. TCRdb reworked the public reads: Q25 trimming with fastp, MiXCR clone assembly, productive beta chains retained. CDR3 protein duplicates are merged, each entry listing the most common genes and DNA. In this sample the table shows some 130,000 distinct CDR3 sequences, 10% to 12% of which occur a single time. The biggest ten clones account for around 4.1% of the sample. Sequenced: blood, either unsorted or a sorted T cell fraction (not recorded which). These receptors were taken from a female donor with ankylosing spondylitis or in good health (not recorded which).

This clonotype turned up a few times. The chain links TRBV18 to TRBJ1-4; TRBD1 agrees at 9 bases. CDR1 and CDR2 (germline): KGHSH, LQKENI. This CDR3 region has 16 residues. Trimming removed 1 base from V and 8 bases from J; junction bases left unmatched: 8. This CDR3 is CASSPRSGTGNEKLFF. In nucleotides, the CDR3 is TGTGCCAGCTCACCACGGTCGGGGACAGGGAACGAAAAACTGTTTTTT.

The chain links TRBV5-1 to TRBJ1-3, with 9 bases fitting TRBD1. The J segment lost 4 bases and the V segment lost 4 bases, leaving 6 bases of the junction unmatched. Germline assignment: CDR1 SGHRS and CDR2 YFSETQ. The CDR3 runs to 15 residues. This chain's CDR3 is CASSPQGAHGNTIYF. CDR3 in DNA: TGCGCCAGCAGCCCACAGGGGGCTCACGGAAACACCATATATTTT.

This clonotype was detected ten times or more. This chain connects TRBV27 to TRBJ1-1; possibly TRBD1 for D (5 bases). Looked up from germline, CDR1 is MNHEY and CDR2 is SMNVEV (reference sequence). Trimming cost V 6 bases and J 1 base, with 12 bases left between them. The CDR3 runs 14 residues. CDR3 sequence: CASSRQGGNTEAFF. The CDR3 DNA reads as TGTGCCAGCAGCCGTCAGGGAGGGAACACTGAAGCTTTCTTT.

This clonotype was detected many times. This chain connects TRBV5-1 to TRBJ2-5, with D perhaps being TRBD1 or TRBD2 (5 bases each). Trimming pared 4 bases from V and 0 bases from J, leaving 13 bases between. Germline V lookup: CDR1 SGHRS, CDR2 YFSETQ. The length of the CDR3 is 15 residues. DNA of the CDR3: TGCGCCAGCAGCGTTACGGGACGGAACCAAGAGACCCAGTACTTC. It specifies CASSVTGRNQETQYF.

This clonotype was observed many times. The V call is TRBV28, the J call TRBJ1-1, with D unclear. V gave up 3 bases and J gave up 11 bases, with 16 bases separating them. Germline V gene data show CDR1 as MDHEN and CDR2 as SYDVKM. The length of the CDR3 is 13 residues. The CDR3 sequence: CASSFVSGVRAFF. The CDR3 DNA reads TGTGCCAGCAGTTTCGTCAGCGGGGTCAGGGCTTTCTTT.

This clonotype was found many times. The CDR3 protein is CASSEQGRNYGYTF. The CDR3 DNA is TGTGCCAGCAGTGAACAGGGGCGGAACTATGGCTACACCTTC. The genes are TRBV6-1 and TRBJ1-2, with D perhaps TRBD1 (6 bases). Germline V lookup: CDR1 MNHNS, CDR2 SASEGT. The CDR3 consists of 14 residues. The V gene lost 2 bases and the J gene lost 2 bases, with 9 bases spanning the gap.

This clonotype was seen many times. The chain carries TRBV2 and TRBJ2-1; possibly TRBD2 for D (8 bases). V was shortened by 7 bases and J by 8 bases, with 21 bases between the two germline ends. This CDR3 has 15 amino acids. The V gene's germline CDR1 is SNHLY and CDR2 FYNNEI. CDR3: CASTNSGLGGDEQFF. The CDR3 DNA reads TGTGCCAGCACCAACTCGGGACTAGGGGGCGATGAGCAGTTCTTC.

This clonotype was counted ten times or more. This chain uses TRBV20-1 with TRBJ2-7; 8 bases are a match to TRBD2. CDR3 length: 12 amino acids. V lost 7 bases and J lost 5; bases outside the gene matches: 7. Germline values: CDR1 DFQATT, CDR2 SNEGSKA (reference sequence). CDR3 nucleotides: TGCAGTGTAGACGGGGGGGGTGACGAGCAGTACTTC. Protein product: CSVDGGGDEQYF.

This clonotype was seen more than once but under ten times. The gene calls are TRBV19 and TRBJ2-1, with a possible D match to TRBD2 (5 bases). Looked up from germline, CDR1 is LNHDA and CDR2 is SQIVND (reference sequence). CDR3 length: 17 residues. V was pared by 7 bases and J by 3 bases, with 22 bases between. As DNA, the CDR3 is TGTGCCAGTATCGCTCGTATTGTGGCCCGGGGCTACAATGAGCAGTTCTTC. It translates to CASIARIVARGYNEQFF.

This clonotype was seen a few times. This rearrangement joins TRBV20-1 to TRBJ2-5; D might be TRBD1 or TRBD2, each matching 5 bases. The germline CDR1 and CDR2 sequences are DFQATT and SNEGSKA (reference sequence). V was clipped by 7 bases and J by 2 bases, with 14 bases between them. This CDR3 region has 13 residues. CDR3 loop: CSVLGEIQETQYF. CDR3 coding DNA: TGCAGTGTCTTGGGGGAGATACAAGAGACCCAGTACTTC.

This clonotype came up once. The CDR3 region is CASSPDLSTYEQYF. In nucleotides, the CDR3 is TGTGCCAGCAGTCCGGACCTCTCCACCTACGAGCAGTACTTC. The chain recombines TRBV27 with TRBJ2-7, with D unresolved. The V gene lost 5 bases and the J gene lost 2 bases, with 13 bases spanning the gap. The length of the CDR3 is 14 residues. Germline-derived CDR1 and CDR2 are MNHEY and SMNVEV (reference sequence).

Many counts were recorded for this clonotype. The J gene is TRBJ2-3, the V gene TRBV7-6; D is unresolved. The V gene lost 0 bases and the J gene lost 4 bases, with 8 bases spanning the gap. CDR3 length: 14 amino acids. The germline CDR1 and CDR2 sequences are SGHVS and FNYEAQ. The CDR3 loop reads CASSLAQNSDTQYF. Written as DNA, the CDR3 is TGTGCCAGCAGCTTAGCGCAGAACTCAGATACGCAGTATTTT.

This clonotype has just a few counts. V usage is TRBV5-6 and J usage is TRBJ1-2, with D hard to call. Between the trimmed V and J ends, which lost 4 bases and 0 bases, there was a span of 10 bases. Germline CDR1 is SGHDT and CDR2 is YYEEEE. The CDR3 is 14 residues long. The chain's CDR3 is CASSPERANYGYTF. The CDR3 DNA reads TGTGCCAGCAGCCCCGAAAGGGCTAACTATGGCTACACCTTC.

This clonotype was detected ten times or more. This chain connects TRBV7-2 to TRBJ2-3, with 9 bases fitting TRBD1. After removal of 8 bases from V and 4 bases from J, the junction contained 7 bases not matched to a gene. The length of the CDR3 is 14 residues. Germline V gene data show CDR1 as SGHTA and CDR2 as FQGNSA. The DNA for the CDR3 is TGTGCCAGCGGGAAAACAGGGGGCGCAGATACGCAGTATTTT. The encoded protein is CASGKTGGADTQYF.

Ten or more counts support this clonotype. The chain recombines TRBV5-1 with TRBJ1-1; D is undetermined. With 2 bases removed from V and 3 bases from J, the gap between germline ends came to 8 bases. CDR1 and CDR2 (germline): SGHRS, YFSETQ. This CDR3 is built from 13 residues. CDR3 in amino acids: CASSFGFDTEAFF. DNA for the CDR3: TGCGCCAGCAGCTTCGGGTTCGACACTGAAGCTTTCTTT. The full variable domain, with the rest looked up from reference TRBV5-1 and TRBJ1-1, is KAGVTQTPRYLIKTRGQQVTLSCSPISGHRSVSWYQQTPGQGLQFLFEYFSETQRNKGNFPGRFSGRQFSNSRSEMNVSTLELGDSALYLCASSFGFDTEAFFGQGTRLTVV.

This clonotype has ten or more counts. The gene calls are TRBV5-1 and TRBJ1-1; 9 nucleotides align to TRBD1. Trimming at V came to 3 bases and at J to 8 bases, leaving 5 bases not matched to a gene. Germline CDR1 reads SGHRS; CDR2 reads YFSETQ. The CDR3 has 13 amino acids. Here the CDR3 reads CASSWGTGWEAFF. The CDR3, as DNA: TGCGCCAGCAGCTGGGGGACAGGGTGGGAAGCTTTCTTT.

This clonotype was seen many times. The chain is built from TRBV7-9 and TRBJ1-4; tentatively, D is TRBD1 (5 bases). The CDR3 length is 13 residues. CDR1 and CDR2 (germline): SEHNR, FQNEAQ (reference sequence). Trimming took off 2 bases at V and 7 bases at J, with 8 bases between the two ends. The CDR3: CASSLRGFEKLFF. CDR3 nucleotide sequence: TGTGCCAGCAGCTTACGGGGGTTTGAAAAACTGTTTTTT.

This clonotype was counted ten times or more. This chain links TRBV20-1 with TRBJ2-7, with D perhaps matching TRBD2 (5 bases). Germline V lookup: CDR1 DFQATT, CDR2 SNEGSKA (reference sequence). V was trimmed by 3 bases and J by 0 bases, leaving 6 bases between them. This CDR3 comprises 12 residues. The CDR3: CSARGSSYEQYF. CDR3 bases: TGCAGTGCTAGGGGGAGCTCCTACGAGCAGTACTTC.

This clonotype occurred a few times. The J gene is TRBJ2-7, the V gene TRBV30; no clear D. V lost 2 bases to trimming and J lost 5 bases, with 7 bases between them. The germline V gene encodes CDR1 GTSNPN and CDR2 SVGIG (reference sequence). CDR3 size: 11 residues. The chain's CDR3 is CAWSQRDEQYF. The CDR3 nucleotides are TGTGCCTGGAGTCAAAGGGACGAGCAGTACTTC.

This clonotype was seen at least ten times. The J gene is TRBJ2-3, the V gene TRBV7-2; D call uncertain. This CDR3 is built from 12 residues. The germline gives CDR1 SGHTA, CDR2 FQGNSA. The ends were cut back, 5 bases at V and 5 bases at J, with 8 bases in the middle. The CDR3 DNA is TGTGCCAGCAGCCCGGTTAGAGATACGCAGTATTTT. Protein: CASSPVRDTQYF.

This clonotype was recorded many times. The V and J genes are TRBV5-5 and TRBJ1-2; D call uncertain. CDR1 is SGHKS, CDR2 YYEKEE, per germline (reference sequence). This CDR3 is 15 amino acids long. V lost 0 bases to trimming and J lost 8 bases, with 17 bases between them. The CDR3 here is CASSLDTKGGGGYTF. For the CDR3, the DNA is TGTGCCAGCAGCTTGGACACGAAGGGAGGAGGAGGCTACACCTTC.

This clonotype has a count of ten or more. The genes are TRBV6-5 and TRBJ1-2, with D unresolved. V gave up 0 bases and J gave up 8 bases, with 16 bases separating them. The CDR3 runs 15 residues. From germline, CDR1 is MNHEY and CDR2 SVGAGI. The CDR3 protein is CASSYSSPPERGYTF. The CDR3 nucleotides read TGTGCCAGCAGTTACTCGAGTCCCCCAGAGAGGGGCTACACCTTC.

To note about this clonotype: Being one base from a much bigger clone, this may be a read error. This chain links TRBV5-1 with TRBJ2-1, with 7 nucleotides matching TRBD1. Germline assignment: CDR1 SGHRS and CDR2 YFSETQ. The CDR3 length is 14 residues. For the CDR3, the DNA is TGCGCCAGCAGGCAAGGGACAGTATACAATGAGCCGTTCTTC. Translated, it gives CASRQGTVYNEPFF.

This clonotype was found a few times. V and J are TRBV5-4 and TRBJ2-2; 7 bases fit TRBD2. The CDR3 extends over 14 amino acids. J lost 7 bases, V lost 0 bases, and 3 bases had no gene match. Germline V gives CDR1 SGHNT, CDR2 YYREEE (reference sequence). The CDR3 nucleotides read TGTGCCAGCAGCTTGGTTCGGGGGGTCGGGGAGCTGTTTTTT. This gives the protein CASSLVRGVGELFF.

The chain has TRBV19 and TRBJ2-3; weak D call: TRBD2 (5 bases). CDR1 LNHDA and CDR2 SQIVND come from the germline V gene (reference sequence). The length of the CDR3 is 13 residues. Trimming removed 9 bases from V and 2 bases from J, with 12 bases in between. CDR3 in amino acids: CASTKEVTDTQYF. The CDR3 nucleotides read TGTGCCAGCACAAAGGAGGTCACAGATACGCAGTATTTT.

This clonotype was detected many times. The chain recombines TRBV6-5 with TRBJ2-3, with 14 bases lining up with TRBD2. Germline V gives CDR1 MNHEY, CDR2 SVGAGI. V lost 0 bases to trimming and J lost 0 bases; unmatched junction nucleotides: 2. The CDR3 runs to 18 residues. The CDR3 protein is CASSYSGLAGASTDTQYF. The CDR3 region has the DNA TGTGCCAGCAGTTACTCGGGACTAGCGGGGGCTAGCACAGATACGCAGTATTTT.

In this sample, this clonotype turned up many times. The chain uses TRBV3-1 and TRBJ2-1; perhaps D is TRBD1 or TRBD2 (6 bases each). V was clipped by 3 bases and J by 15 bases, with 18 bases between them. The CDR3 length is 13 residues. Germline values: CDR1 LGHDT, CDR2 YNNKEL (reference sequence). The CDR3 reads CASSQSEGGMPFF. For the CDR3, the DNA is TGTGCCAGCAGCCAGTCCGAGGGGGGAATGCCGTTCTTC.

There are many counts of this clonotype. The chain couples TRBV20-1 to TRBJ2-3; 7 bases agree with TRBD2. CDR3 length: 13 amino acids. CDR1 DFQATT and CDR2 SNEGSKA come from the germline V gene (reference sequence). Trimming cost V 4 bases and J 3 bases; bases outside gene matches: 4. CDR3 protein: CSAIAGRTDTQYF. The CDR3 DNA sequence: TGCAGTGCTATTGCCGGGAGGACAGATACGCAGTATTTT.